Shown below are 32 T cell receptor beta chains from a single sample sequenced in a study of T cell responses to AZD1222 COVID-19 vaccine. Produced via immunoSEQ multiplex PCR; TCRdb's table is partial and in-frame only. The data hold more than 100,000 clones, with about 88% observed a single time. The material sequenced was peripheral blood, taken on day 0 of AZD1222 vaccination. Source of these receptors: an adult in good health.

The chain couples TRBV24-1 to TRBJ2-5; D is possibly TRBD1 (5 bases). Trimming removed 6 bases from V and 2 bases from J, with 9 bases in between. CDR3 length: 13 amino acids. Germline CDR1 is KGHDR and CDR2 is SFDVKD. The CDR3 loop reads CATSYTGQETQYF. Here the CDR3 DNA reads TGTGCCACCAGTTACACAGGTCAAGAGACCCAGTACTTC.

The table lists this clone with a few counts. V gene TRBV6-5 combines with J gene TRBJ1-6; 8 nucleotides line up with TRBD1. There are 14 residues in the CDR3. The J segment lost 10 bases and the V segment lost 5 bases, leaving 7 bases of the junction unmatched. Germline CDR1 MNHEY, CDR2 SVGAGI. The CDR3 DNA reads TGTGCCAGCAGTCGAAGACAGGGGTGGTCACCCCTCCACTTT. Translating gives CASSRRQGWSPLHF.

The chain has TRBV4-1 and TRBJ2-7, with 9 bases matching TRBD1. The length of the CDR3 is 13 residues. V was pared by 4 bases and J by 4 bases, with 2 bases of the junction left unmatched. CDR1 is MGHRA, CDR2 YSYEKL, per germline. CDR3 coding DNA: TGCGCCAGCAGCCGAGACAGGGGGTACGAGCAGTACTTC. Residues: CASSRDRGYEQYF.

V usage is TRBV3-1 (or the pseudogene TRBV3-2) and J usage is TRBJ2-3, with 8 nucleotides matching TRBD2. Germline CDR1 is LGHDT and CDR2 is YNNKEL (reference sequence). The CDR3 consists of 16 residues. V was pared by 2 bases and J by 1 base, with 5 bases of the junction left unmatched. The CDR3 region is CASSQRIGRGTDTQYF. As DNA, the CDR3 is TGTGCCAGCAGCCAACGAATCGGGAGGGGCACAGATACGCAGTATTTT.

The chain has TRBV15 and TRBJ2-7; TRBD1 aligns across 8 bases. J gave up 4 bases and V 1 base, and 3 bases lay outside the gene matches. CDR1 and CDR2 (germline): LNHNV, YYDKDF (reference sequence). This CDR3 comprises 14 residues. Here the CDR3 DNA reads TGTGCCACCAGCAGAGTTCGACAGGGGTACGAGCAGTACTTC. Encoded protein: CATSRVRQGYEQYF.

The genes are TRBV4-1 and TRBJ2-3, with 16 bases fitting TRBD2. The CDR3 consists of 17 residues. J was trimmed by 5 bases and V by 2 bases; bases with no gene match: 4. CDR1 and CDR2 from the germline V gene are MGHRA and YSYEKL. CDR3 bases: TGCGCCAGCAGCCAAACCGGGACTAGCGGGGGGGAAGATACGCAGTATTTT. It is translated as CASSQTGTSGGEDTQYF.

V is TRBV12-5 and J is TRBJ2-7; D not certain. Germline CDR1 and CDR2: LGHNT and FRNRAP. V gave up 5 bases and J gave up 4 bases, with 9 bases separating them. This CDR3 is 12 amino acids long. In DNA form, the CDR3 reads TGTGCTAGTGGTCTGGCCATTTACGAGCAGTACTTC. Encoded protein: CASGLAIYEQYF.

The genes are TRBV7-9 and TRBJ2-2; D unclear. The CDR3 runs 13 residues. Trimming cost V 3 bases and J 1 base, with 3 bases left between them. CDR1 is SEHNR, CDR2 FQNEAQ, per germline (reference sequence). CDR3 sequence: CASSFLNTGELFF. DNA of the CDR3: TGTGCCAGCAGCTTCTTGAACACCGGGGAGCTGTTTTTT.

This CDR3 reads CASSTLGGATEAFF. Written as DNA, the CDR3 is TGTGCCAGTAGTACGTTAGGGGGGGCCACTGAAGCTTTCTTT. The gene calls are TRBV19 and TRBJ1-1, with D possibly being TRBD1 (6 bases). The V end lost 4 bases, the J end lost 4 bases, and 13 bases lay between the germline ends. CDR3 size: 14 residues. The V gene's germline CDR1 is LNHDA and CDR2 SQIVND (reference sequence). Using reference TRBV19 and TRBJ1-1 for the parts outside the CDR3, the full variable domain is DGGITQSPKYLFRKEGQNVTLSCEQNLNHDAMYWYRQDPGQGLRLIYYSQIVNDFQKGDIAEGYSVSREKKESFPLTVTSAQKNPTAFYLCASSTLGGATEAFFGQGTRLTVV.

The V and J genes are TRBV24-1 and TRBJ2-2; 9 bases agree with TRBD1. The germline V gene encodes CDR1 KGHDR and CDR2 SFDVKD. The CDR3 is 14 residues long. V lost 9 bases and J lost 4; bases outside the gene matches: 5. The CDR3 nucleotides are TGTGCCACCGGGACAGGGAGCGCCACCGGGGAGCTGTTTTTT. Its protein product is CATGTGSATGELFF.

This clone is a singleton in its sample. This sequence joins TRBV19 and TRBJ2-5, with a weak D call TRBD1 (5 bases). V was pared by 5 bases and J by 5 bases, with 18 bases between. The CDR3 consists of 15 residues. The germline CDR1 and CDR2 sequences are LNHDA and SQIVND (reference sequence). The DNA of the CDR3 is TGTGCCAGTAGTTCCGGCTGGGGCGTGAGGGAGACCCAGTACTTC. Protein: CASSSGWGVRETQYF.

This chain connects TRBV2 to TRBJ2-5; 7 bases fit TRBD1. V shed 6 bases, J shed 2 bases, and the junction held 9 bases outside the gene matches. Looked up from germline, CDR1 is SNHLY and CDR2 is FYNNEI. The CDR3 totals 15 residues. CDR3 in amino acids: CASRGQFLIQETQYF. In DNA, the CDR3 is TGTGCCAGCAGGGGACAGTTTCTCATTCAAGAGACCCAGTACTTC.

The V call is TRBV12-3 or TRBV12-4, the J call TRBJ2-5; D assignment may be TRBD1 or TRBD2 (5 bases each). The CDR3 consists of 13 residues. Trimming pared 5 bases from V and 0 bases from J, leaving 7 bases between. The CDR3: CASSRDHQETQYF. The CDR3 nucleotides read TGTGCCAGCAGTCGGGACCACCAAGAGACCCAGTACTTC.

This clone was recorded once. The chain is built from TRBV28 and TRBJ1-6, with TRBD1 as a possible D gene (5 bases). V was clipped by 5 bases and J by 8 bases, with 16 bases between them. The CDR3 has 15 residues. CDR1 is MDHEN and CDR2 is SYDVKM in the germline V gene. CDR3 bases: TGTGCCAGCAGTCCTGGGGGGGAAGGGGATTCACCCCTCCACTTT. Translating gives CASSPGGEGDSPLHF.

This clone was observed once. The chain carries TRBV5-1 and TRBJ1-5; no reliable D call. The V end was cut by 4 bases, the J end by 6 bases, with 8 bases between. Germline CDR1 reads SGHRS; CDR2 reads YFSETQ. This CDR3 is built from 12 residues. The CDR3 DNA reads as TGCGCCAGCAGCGTGGACGGTCAGCCCCAGCATTTT. It encodes CASSVDGQPQHF.

The rearrangement joins TRBV9 to TRBJ2-7, with 13 bases lining up with TRBD2. V lost 0 bases, J lost 1 base, and 7 bases stayed unmatched. The CDR3 extends over 18 amino acids. CDR1 SGDLS and CDR2 YYNGEE come from the germline V gene. Here the CDR3 reads CASSVEPVTSGGSYEQYF. As DNA, the CDR3 is TGTGCCAGCAGCGTAGAACCCGTGACTAGCGGGGGGTCCTACGAGCAGTACTTC.

V gene TRBV6-5 combines with J gene TRBJ1-2, with a tentative D call TRBD1 (5 bases). This CDR3 comprises 14 residues. CDR1 is MNHEY, CDR2 SVGAGI, per germline. V was pared by 4 bases and J by 6 bases, with 15 bases between. The CDR3 nucleotides are TGTGCCAGCAGTTCCGGCGTTTCGGGGGATGGCTACACCTTC. Translation gives CASSSGVSGDGYTF.

J is TRBJ2-5 and V is TRBV27; D is perhaps TRBD1 (6 bases). Trimming pared 0 bases from V and 5 bases from J, leaving 13 bases between. CDR3 length equals 15 residues. Per the germline V gene, CDR1 is MNHEY and CDR2 is SMNVEV (reference sequence). In DNA, the CDR3 is TGTGCCAGCAGTTTATCAGGGGGAATGGGGGAGACCCAGTACTTC. It encodes CASSLSGGMGETQYF.

V usage is TRBV10-3 and J usage is TRBJ1-2, with D maybe TRBD1 (5 bases). The V end lost 5 bases, the J end lost 3 bases, and 10 bases lay between the germline ends. Germline-derived CDR1 and CDR2 are ENHRY and SYGVKD. The CDR3 is made up of 13 amino acids. DNA of the CDR3: TGTGCCATCAGTCCGGGGGACGACTATGGCTACACCTTC. It specifies CAISPGDDYGYTF.

The genes are TRBV5-1 and TRBJ2-1; D may be TRBD2 (8 bases). V lost 2 bases and J lost 9, with 15 bases in between. Germline CDR1 and CDR2: SGHRS and YFSETQ. This CDR3 has 14 amino acids. CDR3 protein: CASSFGQAGGEQFF. CDR3 nucleotides: TGCGCCAGCAGCTTTGGACAGGCGGGGGGTGAGCAGTTCTTC.

This clone was recorded once. The rearrangement links TRBV5-4 to TRBJ2-3; tentative D call: TRBD2 (6 bases). The CDR3 has 17 residues. Germline V gene sequence: CDR1 SGHNT, CDR2 YYREEE (reference sequence). The V gene lost 0 bases and the J gene lost 4 bases, with 18 bases spanning the gap. The CDR3 region is CASSLGGGTRQPDTQYF. CDR3 coding DNA: TGTGCCAGCAGCTTGGGTGGGGGGACTCGGCAACCAGATACGCAGTATTTT.

This clone has a single count. Here the CDR3 reads CASSNGVAKNIQYF. DNA for the CDR3: TGCGCCAGCAGCAACGGGGTAGCCAAAAACATTCAGTACTTC. The chain has TRBV4-1 and TRBJ2-4; D possibly corresponds to TRBD2 (5 bases). V was pared by 5 bases and J by 0 bases, with 8 bases between. CDR1 is MGHRA and CDR2 is YSYEKL in the germline V gene. This CDR3 contains 14 residues.

The chain combines TRBV7-3 with TRBJ2-3; 9 bases align to TRBD2. The CDR3 consists of 16 residues. The germline gives CDR1 SGHTA, CDR2 FQGTGA. The J segment lost 6 bases and the V segment lost 3 bases, leaving 10 bases of the junction unmatched. For the CDR3, the DNA is TGTGCCAGCAGCTTCGGAGCGGGGGGTTCCTTGGATACGCAGTATTTT. Translated, it gives CASSFGAGGSLDTQYF.

This chain uses TRBV7-3 with TRBJ2-5; 8 bases map to TRBD2. With V trimmed by 4 bases and J by 2 bases, 6 bases remained unmatched. The germline V gene encodes CDR1 SGHTA and CDR2 FQGTGA. The CDR3 runs 15 residues. DNA for the CDR3: TGTGCCAGCAGCTGGGGTAGCGGGAAACAAGAGACCCAGTACTTC. Translation: CASSWGSGKQETQYF.

This clone was counted between two and nine times. The J gene is TRBJ2-7, the V gene TRBV6-1; no definite D call. V was cut by 0 bases and J by 2 bases, with 5 bases left in between. Germline loops: CDR1 MNHNS, CDR2 SASEGT. The CDR3 has 13 residues. The CDR3 DNA sequence: TGTGCCAGCAGTGAAGCCGTGGCCTACGAGCAGTACTTC. This gives the protein CASSEAVAYEQYF.

The chain has TRBV6-2 or TRBV6-3 and TRBJ1-2; a weak D match, TRBD1 (6 bases). From germline, CDR1 is MNHEY and CDR2 SVGEGT. The CDR3 is 12 residues long. V shed 5 bases and J shed 8 bases, with 12 bases lying between them. The CDR3 nucleotides read TGTGCCAGCAGTCGGGACATCGGGGGCTACACCTTC. This translates into CASSRDIGGYTF.

This chain uses TRBV10-2 with TRBJ1-1; D not certain. This CDR3 contains 13 residues. Trimming stripped 3 bases from V and 5 bases from J, with 10 bases between. CDR1 and CDR2 from the germline V gene are WSHSY and SAAADI. The CDR3 DNA reads as TGCGCCAGCAGTGAAGGGAGGTTGACTGAAGCTTTCTTT. As protein: CASSEGRLTEAFF.

J is TRBJ1-5 and V is TRBV29-1, with D unclear. Germline CDR1 is SQVTM and CDR2 is ANQGSEA. Trimming removed 4 bases from V and 0 bases from J, with 19 bases in between. The CDR3 has 17 residues. The CDR3 protein is CSVGHHRLAYSNQPQHF. The CDR3 DNA reads TGCAGCGTTGGTCACCATCGTCTCGCCTATAGCAATCAGCCCCAGCATTTT.

The genes are TRBV9 and TRBJ2-3; D may correspond to TRBD1 or TRBD2 (6 bases each). The CDR3 is 16 residues long. Germline loops: CDR1 SGDLS, CDR2 YYNGEE. V lost 0 bases and J lost 1, with 12 bases in between. This CDR3 reads CASSVAGGPRTDTQYF. CDR3 bases: TGTGCCAGCAGCGTAGCTGGGGGGCCACGCACAGATACGCAGTATTTT.

The chain is built from TRBV29-1 and TRBJ2-3; tentative D call: TRBD2 (7 bases). The V and J ends lost 7 bases and 6 bases respectively, with 11 bases between them. CDR1 and CDR2 from the germline V gene are SQVTM and ANQGSEA. The CDR3 runs to 11 residues. The CDR3 spells CSAGGPDTQYF. For the CDR3, the DNA is TGCAGCGCCGGGGGGCCGGATACGCAGTATTTT.

The rearrangement uses TRBV5-1 and TRBJ2-2; 7 nucleotides agree with TRBD2. In germline, CDR1 is SGHRS, CDR2 YFSETQ. The V and J ends lost 4 bases and 4 bases, in that order; junction bases with no gene match: 4. There are 14 residues in the CDR3. The CDR3 DNA sequence: TGCGCCAGCAGCCCACTAGCGACCACCGGGGAGCTGTTTTTT. It yields the protein CASSPLATTGELFF.

The rearrangement joins TRBV11-3 to TRBJ2-5; 8 bases agree with TRBD1. In germline, CDR1 is SGHNT, CDR2 YENEEA. The CDR3 contains 16 residues. Unmatched junction bases numbered 10, after V lost 2 bases and J lost 5 bases. CDR3 loop: CASSLPPEDRAETQYF. CDR3 nucleotides: TGTGCCAGCAGCTTACCCCCGGAGGACAGGGCGGAGACCCAGTACTTC. Combining the CDR3 with reference TRBV11-3 and TRBJ2-5 gives the whole variable domain EAGVVQSPRYKIIEKKQPVAFWCNPISGHNTLYWYLQNLGQGPELLIRYENEEAVDDSQLPKDRFSAERLKGVDSTLKIQPAELGDSAVYLCASSLPPEDRAETQYFGPGTRLLVL.